A single sample is the source of the 2 T cell receptor beta chains below, sequenced in a study of T cell repertoires in cytomegalovirus infection. TCRdb re-called the reads with MiXCR, one entry per CDR3 protein. This sample has 97,000 or so distinct CDR3 sequences, with approximately 15% found just once. The sequenced material came from PBMCs. Receptors were obtained from a human donor in good health (CMV status not recorded). Some clones in this sample may be carry-over from other donors' samples.

This clonotype was seen ten or more times. The rearrangement uses TRBV7-9 and TRBJ1-3; 7 nucleotides line up with TRBD1. J was trimmed by 1 base and V by 6 bases; bases with no gene match: 12. Germline V gene lookup returns CDR1 SEHNR and CDR2 FQNEAQ (reference sequence). The CDR3 has 17 residues. CDR3 in DNA: TGTGCCAGCAGTTATGGACAGGCGACCCGTTCTGGAAACACCATATATTTT. Translated, it gives CASSYGQATRSGNTIYF.

This clonotype was detected a few times. This chain links TRBV20-1 with TRBJ1-1; 12 bases are a match to TRBD1. Germline lookup yields CDR1 DFQATT and CDR2 SNEGSKA (reference sequence). This CDR3 contains 16 residues. Trimming removed 6 bases from V and 1 base from J; junction bases left unmatched: 9. The CDR3 coding sequence is TGCAGTGCCGACGGGACAGGGGGCGCTGGGAACACTGAAGCTTTCTTT. Translating gives CSADGTGGAGNTEAFF.